This is a list of T cell receptor beta chains from one sample in a study of beta chain features in type 1 diabetes. The data were produced by immunoSEQ multiplex PCR, yet TCRdb's version contains in-frame clones alone and is incomplete. The sample has roughly 610,000 clones; 15% to 19% are singletons. Sequences were obtained from naive CD4+ T cells from blood. The source of these receptors is a man between 18 and 35 years old in good health. Each CDR3 is given with its conserved first and last residue. Fields, in order: V gene, J gene, D gene, clone size, CDR3 DNA, CDR3 protein. A D gene is named only where the DNA matches it firmly. For some rows the clone size is stated as once, few or many, or as a class when expanded; others skip it.

v_gene: TRBV7-2
j_gene: TRBJ1-4
d_gene: -
abundance: -
CDR3nt: TGTGCCAGCAGCTTAGAGATGGGAGGAAAACTGTTTTTT
CDR3aa: CASSLEMGGKLFF

v_gene: TRBV28
j_gene: TRBJ2-7
d_gene: -
abundance: -
CDR3nt: TGTGCCAGCAGTCCCAATCTCGGGGCCTACGAGCAGTACTTC
CDR3aa: CASSPNLGAYEQYF

v_gene: TRBV19
j_gene: TRBJ2-2
d_gene: -
abundance: few
CDR3nt: TGTGCCAGTAGTAAGGGGGTAAACACCGGGGAGCTGTTTTTT
CDR3aa: CASSKGVNTGELFF

v_gene: TRBV10-3
j_gene: TRBJ2-2
d_gene: -
abundance: few
CDR3nt: TGTGCCATCAGTGAGGGGATGAACACCGGGGAGCTGTTTTTT
CDR3aa: CAISEGMNTGELFF

v_gene: TRBV19
j_gene: TRBJ1-2
d_gene: TRBD1
abundance: once
CDR3nt: TGTGCCACCAGGACAGGGAACTTAGGATCGGATGGCTACACCTTC
CDR3aa: CATRTGNLGSDGYTF

v_gene: TRBV5-6
j_gene: TRBJ2-5
d_gene: -
abundance: -
CDR3nt: TGTGCCAGCAGCTTGATAGAAGAGACCCAGTACTTC
CDR3aa: CASSLIEETQYF

v_gene: TRBV28
j_gene: TRBJ1-1
d_gene: -
abundance: -
CDR3nt: TGTGCCAGCCTCCTATACATGAACACTGAAGCTTTCTTT
CDR3aa: CASLLYMNTEAFF

v_gene: TRBV5-1
j_gene: TRBJ1-1
d_gene: -
abundance: few
CDR3nt: TGCGCCAGCAGCTACGACTACACTGAAGCTTTCTTT
CDR3aa: CASSYDYTEAFF

v_gene: TRBV7-9
j_gene: TRBJ2-3
d_gene: -
abundance: -
CDR3nt: TGTGCCAGCAGCTTTACGGGCCGTGGAAATACGCAGTATTTT
CDR3aa: CASSFTGRGNTQYF

v_gene: TRBV27
j_gene: TRBJ2-7
d_gene: -
abundance: -
CDR3nt: TGTGCCAGCAGTTTAAAGGGGTACGAGCAGTACTTC
CDR3aa: CASSLKGYEQYF

v_gene: TRBV18
j_gene: TRBJ1-4
d_gene: -
abundance: few
CDR3nt: TGTGCCAGCTCTCCGGGGATGAATGAAAAACTGTTTTTT
CDR3aa: CASSPGMNEKLFF

v_gene: TRBV27
j_gene: TRBJ2-6
d_gene: -
abundance: -
CDR3nt: TGTGCCAGCAGTCCCTCGGTGACCCTCTCTGGGGCCAACGTCCTGACTTTC
CDR3aa: CASSPSVTLSGANVLTF

v_gene: TRBV5-1
j_gene: TRBJ1-5
d_gene: TRBD1
abundance: few
CDR3nt: TGCGCCAGCAGCTACACAGGGGAAGAGAATCAGCCCCAGCATTTT
CDR3aa: CASSYTGEENQPQHF

v_gene: TRBV9
j_gene: TRBJ2-5
d_gene: -
abundance: few
CDR3nt: TGTGCCAGCAGCTCGAATTTAGAGACCCAGTACTTC
CDR3aa: CASSSNLETQYF

v_gene: TRBV7-8
j_gene: TRBJ1-5
d_gene: -
abundance: -
CDR3nt: TGTGCCATTATACGTAGTAGCAATCAGCCCCAGCATTTT
CDR3aa: CAIIRSSNQPQHF

v_gene: TRBV28
j_gene: TRBJ2-2
d_gene: TRBD2
abundance: few
CDR3nt: TGTGCCAGCAGAAGAATACTACTAGCGGGAGTTACCGGGGAGCTGTTTTTT
CDR3aa: CASRRILLAGVTGELFF

v_gene: TRBV19
j_gene: TRBJ2-3
d_gene: TRBD1
abundance: -
CDR3nt: TGTGCCACCCTCGACAGGGCATCTCGCACAGATACGCAGTATTTT
CDR3aa: CATLDRASRTDTQYF

v_gene: TRBV7-2
j_gene: TRBJ2-1
d_gene: TRBD1
abundance: few
CDR3nt: TGTGCCAGCAGCTTAGCGGACAGGGGGTCCCACAATGAGCAGTTCTTC
CDR3aa: CASSLADRGSHNEQFF

v_gene: TRBV12-5
j_gene: TRBJ1-2
d_gene: -
abundance: few
CDR3nt: TGTGCTAGTGGGCAGGGTAATGGTGGCTACACCTTC
CDR3aa: CASGQGNGGYTF

v_gene: TRBV18
j_gene: TRBJ1-5
d_gene: -
abundance: few
CDR3nt: TGTGCCAGCTCACCAAACAATTCAGGGACCTATCAGCCCCAGCATTTT
CDR3aa: CASSPNNSGTYQPQHF

v_gene: TRBV19
j_gene: TRBJ1-1
d_gene: -
abundance: few
CDR3nt: TGTGCCAGTAGTATAGTCCTCATGAACACTGAAGCTTTCTTT
CDR3aa: CASSIVLMNTEAFF

v_gene: TRBV27
j_gene: TRBJ1-5
d_gene: -
abundance: few
CDR3nt: TGTGCCAGCAGTTTATTGGGGGGGAGGAGGGATCAGCCCCAGCATTTT
CDR3aa: CASSLLGGRRDQPQHF

v_gene: TRBV18
j_gene: TRBJ1-2
d_gene: TRBD1
abundance: -
CDR3nt: TGTGCCAGCTCCATACAGGGGAACTATGGCTACACCTTC
CDR3aa: CASSIQGNYGYTF

v_gene: TRBV7-3
j_gene: TRBJ2-2
d_gene: TRBD1
abundance: -
CDR3nt: TGTGCCAGCAGCAGAACAGGGGCCAACACCGGGGAGCTGTTTTTT
CDR3aa: CASSRTGANTGELFF

v_gene: TRBV7-2
j_gene: TRBJ1-2
d_gene: -
abundance: few
CDR3nt: TGTGCCAGCAGCTTAGCGGGAGGGGGCTATGGCTACACCTTC
CDR3aa: CASSLAGGGYGYTF

v_gene: TRBV5-4
j_gene: TRBJ2-5
d_gene: -
abundance: -
CDR3nt: TGTGCCAGCAGCCAGGGGCCTCCTCAGTACTTC
CDR3aa: CASSQGPPQYF

v_gene: TRBV2
j_gene: TRBJ2-5
d_gene: -
abundance: -
CDR3nt: TGTGCCAGCAGTAGAATTCCGGGACAAGGGGAGACCCAGTACTTC
CDR3aa: CASSRIPGQGETQYF

v_gene: TRBV28
j_gene: TRBJ2-1
d_gene: TRBD2
abundance: -
CDR3nt: TGTGCCATACTGGAAGCGGGGGGCAATGAGCAGTTCTTC
CDR3aa: CAILEAGGNEQFF

v_gene: TRBV10-3
j_gene: TRBJ2-5
d_gene: -
abundance: many
CDR3nt: TGTGCCATCAGTGTCAACAGAGAGACCCAGTACTTC
CDR3aa: CAISVNRETQYF

v_gene: TRBV4-3
j_gene: TRBJ2-5
d_gene: TRBD1
abundance: -
CDR3nt: TGCGCCAGCAGCCCGGAACAGGGGCGGCAGACCCAGTACTTC
CDR3aa: CASSPEQGRQTQYF

v_gene: TRBV18
j_gene: TRBJ2-7
d_gene: -
abundance: -
CDR3nt: TGTGCCAGCTCACCGGGCAGCTCTGGCGAGCAGTACTTC
CDR3aa: CASSPGSSGEQYF

v_gene: TRBV9
j_gene: TRBJ2-1
d_gene: -
abundance: -
CDR3nt: TGTGCCAGCAGCGTCGAATTTGGGCAGTACAATGAGCAGTTCTTC
CDR3aa: CASSVEFGQYNEQFF

v_gene: TRBV5-1
j_gene: TRBJ1-3
d_gene: -
abundance: -
CDR3nt: TGCGCCAGCAGCTTGTCAGGGTCTGGAAACACCATATATTTT
CDR3aa: CASSLSGSGNTIYF

v_gene: TRBV5-1
j_gene: TRBJ2-3
d_gene: -
abundance: -
CDR3nt: TGCGCCAGCAGCCCAACAGGGCGCACAGATACGCAGTATTTT
CDR3aa: CASSPTGRTDTQYF

v_gene: TRBV28
j_gene: TRBJ2-1
d_gene: TRBD1
abundance: few
CDR3nt: TGTGCCAGCAGTTTGGAGGGGACAGGGAGGTCCTACAATGAGCAGTTCTTC
CDR3aa: CASSLEGTGRSYNEQFF

v_gene: TRBV18
j_gene: TRBJ2-7
d_gene: -
abundance: -
CDR3nt: TGTGCCAGCTCACCAAGTTTTGGCTCCTACGAGCAGTACTTC
CDR3aa: CASSPSFGSYEQYF

v_gene: TRBV6-5
j_gene: TRBJ2-7
d_gene: -
abundance: few
CDR3nt: TGTGCCAGCAGTGCCCCTCACAGGTCCGAGCAGTACTTC
CDR3aa: CASSAPHRSEQYF

v_gene: TRBV5-1
j_gene: TRBJ2-1
d_gene: -
abundance: -
CDR3nt: TGCGCCAGCAGCTTGGCCCCCAATAGCGCCAATGAGCAGTTCTTC
CDR3aa: CASSLAPNSANEQFF

v_gene: TRBV27
j_gene: TRBJ2-1
d_gene: TRBD1
abundance: -
CDR3nt: TGTGCCAGCAGTTTATTTCTTGGACAGGGGGGAAATGAGCAGTTCTTC
CDR3aa: CASSLFLGQGGNEQFF

v_gene: TRBV9
j_gene: TRBJ2-3
d_gene: TRBD2
abundance: -
CDR3nt: TGTGCCAGCAGCCCTCGATTAGCGGGGGGCACAGATACGCAGTATTTT
CDR3aa: CASSPRLAGGTDTQYF

v_gene: TRBV6-5
j_gene: TRBJ1-2
d_gene: -
abundance: -
CDR3nt: TGTGCCAGCAGTTACTCGGGGACGGGTCCCTATGGCTACACCTTC
CDR3aa: CASSYSGTGPYGYTF

v_gene: TRBV6-4
j_gene: TRBJ2-1
d_gene: -
abundance: few
CDR3nt: TGTGCCAGCAAAGGGAGTTTTTTCCAGTTCTTC
CDR3aa: CASKGSFFQFF

v_gene: TRBV4-3
j_gene: TRBJ1-1
d_gene: -
abundance: -
CDR3nt: TGCGCCAGCAGCCAATACTCAGGGGTGGAAGCTTTCTTT
CDR3aa: CASSQYSGVEAFF

v_gene: TRBV5-4
j_gene: TRBJ2-1
d_gene: -
abundance: few
CDR3nt: TGTGCCAGCAGCGGGTCCGGGGCCTACAATGAGCAGTTCTTC
CDR3aa: CASSGSGAYNEQFF

v_gene: TRBV6-5
j_gene: TRBJ1-4
d_gene: TRBD1
abundance: few
CDR3nt: TGTGCCAGCAGCCGAAGACAGGGATCTAATGAAAAACTGTTTTTT
CDR3aa: CASSRRQGSNEKLFF

v_gene: TRBV7-2
j_gene: TRBJ2-4
d_gene: -
abundance: -
CDR3nt: TGTGCCAGCAGCTTAGCCCCGTCCGGGACAATTCAGGCCATTCAGTACTTC
CDR3aa: CASSLAPSGTIQAIQYF

v_gene: TRBV28
j_gene: TRBJ2-1
d_gene: -
abundance: -
CDR3nt: TGTGCCAGCAGGGGAACAGGTTACAATGAGCAGTTCTTC
CDR3aa: CASRGTGYNEQFF

v_gene: TRBV28
j_gene: TRBJ2-3
d_gene: -
abundance: few
CDR3nt: TGTGCCAGCATACGAGGGGATACGCAGTATTTT
CDR3aa: CASIRGDTQYF

v_gene: TRBV11-2
j_gene: TRBJ1-2
d_gene: TRBD1
abundance: few
CDR3nt: TGTGCCAGCAGCCCGATTAGGACAGGGGCGCGCTATGGCTACACCTTC
CDR3aa: CASSPIRTGARYGYTF

v_gene: TRBV27
j_gene: TRBJ1-1
d_gene: TRBD1
abundance: few
CDR3nt: TGTGCCAGCAGTTTCGGGACAGGGGTAAATGGAGCTTTCTTT
CDR3aa: CASSFGTGVNGAFF

v_gene: TRBV6-5
j_gene: TRBJ1-3
d_gene: TRBD1
abundance: few
CDR3nt: TGTGCCAGCAGACTGGACAGGGGAGGAGGAAACACCATATATTTT
CDR3aa: CASRLDRGGGNTIYF

v_gene: TRBV5-4
j_gene: TRBJ1-2
d_gene: -
abundance: -
CDR3nt: TGTGCCAGCAGCTTGGCCGGGCAGTATGGCTACACCTTC
CDR3aa: CASSLAGQYGYTF

v_gene: TRBV29-1
j_gene: TRBJ2-1
d_gene: -
abundance: few
CDR3nt: TGCAGCGTCAGGGTGTCCTACAATGAGCAGTTCTTC
CDR3aa: CSVRVSYNEQFF

v_gene: TRBV6-5
j_gene: TRBJ1-2
d_gene: TRBD1
abundance: few
CDR3nt: TGTGCCAGCAGTGACAGGGGGCACGTCTATGGCTACACCTTC
CDR3aa: CASSDRGHVYGYTF